Listed here are 4 T cell receptor beta chains from one sample, sequenced in a study of T cells after yellow fever vaccination. MiXCR, applied by TCRdb to the 5' RACE reads, yields one record per CDR3 protein. The table includes roughly 340,000 distinct CDR3 sequences, 3% to 4.5% detected once. The sample consisted of PBMCs, taken 5 days after the yellow fever booster vaccination. These receptor sequences come from a man younger than 35 who received the YFV17D yellow fever vaccine.

This clonotype was seen at least ten times. This chain links TRBV12-3 or TRBV12-4 with TRBJ2-6; 7 nucleotides match TRBD1. This CDR3 has 15 residues. Unmatched junction bases numbered 4, after V lost 6 bases and J lost 2 bases. CDR3 DNA sequence: TGTGCCAGCAGGCAAGGGACAGCTGGGGCCAACGTCCTGACTTTC. It yields the protein CASRQGTAGANVLTF.

The genes are TRBV6-5 and TRBJ2-3, with 15 bases that match TRBD2. J lost 6 bases, V lost 4 bases, and 5 bases had no gene match. There are 16 residues in the CDR3. The V gene's germline CDR1 is MNHEY and CDR2 SVGAGI. The CDR3 DNA follows: TGTGCCAGCAGTTGGACTAGCGGGGGGGCGGCGGATACGCAGTATTTT. This gives the protein CASSWTSGGAADTQYF.

The V and J genes are TRBV7-9 and TRBJ2-7; 10 bases are shared with TRBD2. CDR3 length equals 14 residues. Looked up from germline, CDR1 is SEHNR and CDR2 is FQNEAQ (reference sequence). The V and J ends lost 6 bases and 5 bases, in that order; junction bases with no gene match: 7. Written as DNA, the CDR3 is TGTGCCAGCAGTTCACTAGCGGGGAGCGACGAGCAGTACGTC. It is translated as CASSSLAGSDEQYV.

V and J are TRBV12-3 or TRBV12-4 and TRBJ1-2, with 7 positions matching TRBD1. The CDR3 totals 13 residues. Trimming removed 5 bases from V and 8 bases from J; junction bases left unmatched: 8. For the CDR3, the DNA is TGTGCCAGCAGTGCATCAACAGGGGACGGCTACACCTTC. Translating it yields CASSASTGDGYTF.